Included here is one T cell receptor beta chain sequence, with context. This clonotype was seen repeatedly, ten times or more. Its binding antigen is unknown. Base qualities were left out, and no much larger clone turns up one base away. CDR1 and CDR2 (MNHEY, SVGEGT) derive from the germline V gene. Counted from cysteine to phenylalanine, this CDR3 has 12 amino acids. The only DNA kept is the CDR3, 36 bases in frame from the first base. V lost 8 bases and J lost 6 bases, and the count of bases not matched to a germline gene is 2. The record originates from a study of immune heterogeneity within non-small cell lung tumors (dated by TCRdb to 2016 to 2019). Describing the broader study: By histology, several squamous cell carcinomas, about 11 non-squamous carcinomas and 1 tumor not otherwise specified were included. To look at intratumoral immune heterogeneity, the study ran whole-exome sequencing, RNA-seq and TCR beta repertoire sequencing on several spatially distinct regions taken from every NSCLC tumor. Transcriptome data were available for just approximately 44 loci from about twelve patients, whereas TCR repertoire analysis spanned just over 55 tumor loci from fewer than 17 patients. Binding of neoantigens to the HLA alleles of each patient was predicted with netMHCpan-3.0 for mutant peptides of 8 to 11 amino acids. The paper as a whole reports these results and caveats: Within a patient, the same dominant CDR3B clonotypes appeared at multiple loci, but different tumor locations also contained unique high-frequency clones. Local T-cell repertoire clonality showed a statistically significant but moderate positive correlation with local tumor mutational burden (R about 0.33). High-frequency TCR beta clonotypes were found to be largely distinct between individual patients.

The TCR beta CDR3 region was amplified with a multiplex PCR system, in which a first round of approximately 11 cycles was run using 32 V-gene forward and 13 J-gene reverse primers. First-round PCR used a QIAGEN Multiplex PCR Kit, and primer sequences were filed in Chinese patent CN105087789A. Illumina universal primers were attached in a second round of PCR run with the Phusion High-Fidelity PCR Kit. Paired-end sequencing of TCR libraries was carried out on the Illumina HiSeq X Ten platform at a read length of 151 bp. Concerning the study's data processing: Reads without multiplex PCR primers were removed using Cutadapt, read pairs were merged using PEAR, and CDR3 regions were called using MiXCR with default settings. Shannon entropy measured repertoire diversity, and clonality was calculated as one minus the Shannon entropy divided by the ln of the count of productive unique sequences. Clonotypes at a frequency of at least 0.5% were defined as dominant or high-frequency T-cell clones. The public sequencing data were trimmed at Q25 with fastp and processed into clonotypes with MiXCR by TCRdb, which kept only in-frame beta chains. Rows matching on CDR3 protein sequence are summarized as one entry with the most common DNA and genes. It is TCRdb's table, rather than the study itself, that gives the V and J calls and clone size. This sample lists some 12,000 distinct CDR3 sequences; around 29% were detected once. Over 10% of the sample is taken by the ten largest.

The TCR template was genomic DNA extracted from bulk tumor tissue, and 600 to 650 ng of gDNA was amplified for each sample. During surgery, several biopsies were collected from each primary tumor and placed as far from one another as possible within the tumor mass. The study cohort was described as untreated and was composed of newly diagnosed NSCLC cases undergoing curative surgery. The donors were around 14 patients with newly diagnosed non-small cell lung cancer who were having surgery with curative intent. Two independent pathologists examined the resected tumor masses. Sequencing was performed only on DNA and RNA samples of high quality.

The sequence came from a man aged 50 or older with non-small cell lung cancer. The chain employs TRBV6-2 or TRBV6-3 and TRBJ2-3, with 10 bases matching TRBD2. The sample consisted of lung tumor tissue. The CDR3 sequence is CASRGLADTQYF. DNA sequence: TGTGCCAGCCGGGGACTAGCGGATACGCAGTATTTT.